The 24 T cell receptor beta chains below were found in one sample sequenced in a study of blood T cell dynamics during melanoma immunotherapy. Profiled with immunoSEQ multiplex PCR; TCRdb holds only in-frame clones, not every one. The data contain 9,500 to 15,000 clones, 70% to 90% of them singletons. Time point of the sample: week 3, after first cycle of checkpoint inhibitor. The input for sequencing was blood, taken from a patient treated with checkpoint blockade. The receptors shown here come from a human donor with melanoma.

CDR3 sequence: CAIRERGYQETQYF. The CDR3 nucleotides are TGTGCCATCAGGGAGCGGGGGTACCAAGAGACCCAGTACTTC. The chain joins TRBV10-3 to TRBJ2-5, with 8 bases identical to TRBD2. Per germline, CDR1 ENHRY and CDR2 SYGVKD. V gave up 6 bases and J gave up 0 bases; unmatched junction bases: 3. The CDR3 covers 14 residues.

This clone appeared a single time. The chain employs TRBV27 and TRBJ2-4; possibly TRBD1 or TRBD2 for D (5 bases each). The CDR3 consists of 14 residues. The V gene's germline CDR1 is MNHEY and CDR2 SMNVEV (reference sequence). V lost 3 bases to trimming and J lost 7 bases, with 13 bases between them. The CDR3 is CASSLGWGPNIQYF. CDR3 nucleotides: TGTGCCAGCAGTTTGGGTTGGGGACCCAACATTCAGTACTTC.

This clone showed up just once. V is TRBV4-1 and J is TRBJ2-5, with D possibly matching TRBD2 (7 bases). The germline V gene encodes CDR1 MGHRA and CDR2 YSYEKL. The CDR3 runs to 15 residues. V gave up 4 bases and J gave up 5 bases, with 17 bases separating them. Here the CDR3 DNA reads TGCGCCAGCAGCCGGGAAGGGCGGGGGCACGAGACCCAGTACTTC. Its translation is CASSREGRGHETQYF.

V and J are TRBV6-6 and TRBJ1-3; D is ambiguous. Germline values: CDR1 MNHNY, CDR2 SVGAGI (reference sequence). Trimming stripped 5 bases from V and 4 bases from J, with 6 bases between. The CDR3 totals 12 residues. CDR3: CASSTNGNTIYF. The DNA for the CDR3 is TGTGCCAGCAGTACGAACGGAAACACCATATATTTT.

The chain employs TRBV19 and TRBJ1-1, with D unresolved. The V gene's germline CDR1 is LNHDA and CDR2 SQIVND (reference sequence). With 6 bases removed from V and 5 bases from J, the gap between germline ends came to 13 bases. The CDR3 is 13 residues long. The CDR3 loop reads CASRNPGWTEAFF. In DNA form, the CDR3 reads TGTGCCAGTAGGAATCCTGGATGGACTGAAGCTTTCTTT.

V gene TRBV25-1 combines with J gene TRBJ2-7; a possible D gene is TRBD1 (5 bases). This CDR3 spans 15 amino acids. Trimming removed 0 bases from V and 7 bases from J, with 16 bases in between. Germline V gene sequence: CDR1 MGHDK, CDR2 SYGVNS. CDR3 DNA: TGTGCCAGCAGTGAATATGGGTATCAGGGTACAGAGCAGTACTTC. This gives the protein CASSEYGYQGTEQYF.

The chain has TRBV2 and TRBJ1-1, with D uncertain. The V gene lost 9 bases and the J gene lost 0 bases, with 11 bases spanning the gap. CDR3 length equals 13 residues. Germline CDR1 is SNHLY and CDR2 is FYNNEI. CDR3 in DNA: TGTGCCAGTCCTTTTCTGGTGAACACTGAAGCTTTCTTT. Amino acids: CASPFLVNTEAFF.

V gene TRBV2 combines with J gene TRBJ1-5, with D possibly being TRBD1 (5 bases). The V end was cut by 7 bases, the J end by 9 bases, with 22 bases between. The V gene's germline CDR1 is SNHLY and CDR2 FYNNEI. CDR3 size: 15 residues. The CDR3 DNA is TGTGCCAGCACCCAAAGGGACGGAGGAAAAGGGCCCCAGCATTTT. Its translation is CASTQRDGGKGPQHF.

This chain links TRBV5-4 with TRBJ1-6, with D maybe TRBD1 (6 bases). The V gene lost 0 bases and the J gene lost 7 bases, with 14 bases spanning the gap. The CDR3 has 16 amino acids. The V gene's germline CDR1 is SGHNT and CDR2 YYREEE (reference sequence). The chain's CDR3 is CASSLAKGGGNSPLHF. Written as DNA, the CDR3 is TGTGCCAGCAGCTTGGCCAAGGGGGGGGGCAATTCACCCCTCCACTTT.

J is TRBJ2-5 and V is TRBV7-8; a possible D gene is TRBD2 (5 bases). CDR3 size: 14 residues. Trimming shortened V by 5 bases and J by 1 base, and 11 bases separated the two germline ends. CDR1 is SGHVS and CDR2 is FQNEAQ in the germline V gene. The CDR3 reads CASSQARVQETQYF. The CDR3 bases are TGTGCCAGCAGCCAGGCGAGGGTCCAAGAGACCCAGTACTTC.

The chain recombines TRBV30 with TRBJ1-1; D is possibly TRBD1 (5 bases). The V end was cut by 4 bases, the J end by 2 bases, with 11 bases between. Per germline, CDR1 GTSNPN and CDR2 SVGIG (reference sequence). The CDR3 runs 13 residues. CDR3 sequence: CAWKLGGNTEAFF. The CDR3 DNA follows: TGTGCCTGGAAACTTGGGGGAAACACTGAAGCTTTCTTT. Filled out from reference TRBV30 and TRBJ1-1, the complete variable domain reads SQTIHQWPATLVQPVGSPLSLECTVEGTSNPNLYWYRQAAGRGLQLLFYSVGIGQISSEVPQNLSASRPQDRQFILSSKKLLLSDSGFYLCAWKLGGNTEAFFGQGTRLTVV.

The genes are TRBV7-3 and TRBJ1-6, with D unresolved. V was clipped by 2 bases and J by 4 bases, with 6 bases between them. In germline, CDR1 is SGHTA, CDR2 FQGTGA. CDR3 length equals 14 residues. This CDR3 is CASSLSQYNSPLHF. The CDR3 region has the DNA TGTGCCAGCAGCTTATCCCAGTATAATTCACCCCTCCACTTT.

The chain couples TRBV5-5 to TRBJ2-7; possibly TRBD1 for D (6 bases). The germline CDR1 and CDR2 sequences are SGHKS and YYEKEE (reference sequence). Trimming left V 0 bases short and J 0 bases short, with 13 bases between. The CDR3 covers 16 residues. Here the CDR3 reads CASSLAATGSSYEQYF. In DNA, the CDR3 is TGTGCCAGCAGCTTGGCTGCGACAGGTAGCTCCTACGAGCAGTACTTC.

The sample holds one count of this clone. V and J are TRBV30 and TRBJ1-1; D gene uncertain. CDR3 size: 14 residues. V lost 0 bases and J 7 bases, leaving 15 bases between the germline ends. Per the germline V gene, CDR1 is GTSNPN and CDR2 is SVGIG (reference sequence). The chain's CDR3 is CAWSVVFGQIEAFF. DNA for the CDR3: TGTGCCTGGAGTGTAGTTTTTGGGCAGATTGAAGCTTTCTTT.

The chain links TRBV5-5 to TRBJ2-7; D remains ambiguous. From germline, CDR1 is SGHKS and CDR2 YYEKEE (reference sequence). Trimming removed 0 bases at V and 2 bases at J, with 9 bases between. CDR3 length: 14 amino acids. The DNA of the CDR3 is TGTGCCAGCAGCTTGGATGGCAGGACCTACGAGCAGTACTTC. It is translated as CASSLDGRTYEQYF.

The J gene is TRBJ1-5, the V gene TRBV15; D uncertain. The ends were cut back, 2 bases at V and 6 bases at J, with 8 bases in the middle. The V gene's germline CDR1 is LNHNV and CDR2 YYDKDF (reference sequence). CDR3 size: 13 residues. The CDR3 loop reads CATSRPAGQPQHF. Written as DNA, the CDR3 is TGTGCCACCAGCAGACCAGCCGGTCAGCCCCAGCATTTT.

The gene calls are TRBV10-3 and TRBJ1-1, with D perhaps TRBD1 (5 bases). V was cut by 3 bases and J by 10 bases, with 12 bases left in between. The CDR3 length is 12 residues. CDR1 ENHRY and CDR2 SYGVKD come from the germline V gene. The CDR3 region has the DNA TGTGCCATCAGTGACGATGGGGCGCGAGCTTTCTTT. Translated: CAISDDGARAFF.

This clone appeared a single time. The chain couples TRBV18 to TRBJ2-2; 7 nucleotides agree with TRBD2. V lost 3 bases to trimming and J lost 5 bases; unmatched junction nucleotides: 6. The CDR3 extends over 15 amino acids. Germline V lookup: CDR1 KGHSH, CDR2 LQKENI. DNA for the CDR3: TGTGCCAGCTCACCTGGACTAGTAGTTACCGGGGAGCTGTTTTTT. As protein: CASSPGLVVTGELFF. Full variable domain (remainder filled in from reference TRBV18 and TRBJ2-2): NAGVMQNPRHLVRRRGQEARLRCSPMKGHSHVYWYRQLPEEGLKFMVYLQKENIIDESGMPKERFSAEFPKEGPSILRIQQVVRGDSAAYFCASSPGLVVTGELFFGEGSRLTVL.

V and J are TRBV5-1 and TRBJ1-6; 10 nucleotides align to TRBD1. The CDR3 has 15 residues. V shed 3 bases, J shed 7 bases, and the junction held 4 bases outside the gene matches. Germline CDR1 SGHRS, CDR2 YFSETQ. The CDR3 protein is CASSSGQGVNSPLHF. CDR3 in DNA: TGCGCCAGCAGCTCTGGACAGGGGGTGAATTCACCCCTCCACTTT.

This clone was picked up one time. The chain couples TRBV6-1 to TRBJ1-3; no definite D call. With 7 bases removed from V and 2 bases from J, the gap between germline ends came to 15 bases. This CDR3 contains 15 residues. From germline, CDR1 is MNHNS and CDR2 SASEGT. The CDR3 sequence: CASTPFQATGNTIYF. The CDR3 nucleotides are TGTGCCAGCACCCCCTTCCAGGCGACTGGAAACACCATATATTTT.

The chain combines TRBV7-9 with TRBJ2-3, with D possibly TRBD2 on 5 matching bases. V was clipped by 1 base and J by 0 bases, with 17 bases between them. CDR1 is SEHNR and CDR2 is FQNEAQ in the germline V gene (reference sequence). CDR3 length: 18 residues. CDR3 DNA sequence: TGTGCCAGCAGCTTAGGGTCGGGTAGCGACTCTAGCACAGATACGCAGTATTTT. Translated, it gives CASSLGSGSDSSTDTQYF.

This chain connects TRBV7-3 to TRBJ1-5, with a weak D call TRBD1 (5 bases). V lost 5 bases and J lost 6, with 17 bases in between. Germline CDR1 SGHTA, CDR2 FQGTGA. The CDR3 sequence is 15 residues long. The CDR3 spells CASSISGGTGQPQHF. The CDR3 bases are TGTGCCAGCAGCATATCTGGGGGAACGGGTCAGCCCCAGCATTTT.

The chain carries TRBV6-5 and TRBJ2-7, with D perhaps assigned TRBD1 or TRBD2 (5 bases each). The germline V and J ends were trimmed by 0 bases and 2 bases, with 11 bases remaining between them. The CDR3 is made up of 15 amino acids. Germline loops: CDR1 MNHEY, CDR2 SVGAGI. CDR3 sequence reads: CASSYSGTVPYEQYF. The CDR3 nucleotides are TGTGCCAGCAGTTACTCAGGGACGGTCCCCTACGAGCAGTACTTC.

This chain joins TRBV2 and TRBJ2-4; TRBD1 is a possible D gene (7 bases). Germline CDR1 reads SNHLY; CDR2 reads FYNNEI. The CDR3 loop spans 16 amino acids. The germline V and J ends were trimmed by 4 bases and 0 bases, with 13 bases remaining between them. In DNA form, the CDR3 reads TGTGCCAGCAGTGTTTTCCAGGGGGGAGCCAAAAACATTCAGTACTTC. Translating it yields CASSVFQGGAKNIQYF.